This T cell receptor (beta chain) originates from a study of T cells after yellow fever vaccination. For the study at large: Libraries from low-cell-number fractions were prepared with the SMART-Seq v4 Ultra Low Input RNA kit. Study-wide points: A limited proportion of clonotypes was detected within both the CD4 and CD8 compartments. Though it reached lower strength, the secondary response hit its peak faster, day 5 versus 15.

Trimming took 1 base from V and 8 from J, leaving 11 bases between them. Germline CDR1 and CDR2: DFQATT and SNEGSKA (reference sequence). This CDR3 has 13 residues. Of note for this clonotype: Its antigen is unknown.

Template switching by 5'RACE produced TCR cDNA, adding a universal primer site and UMIs. MiXCR was run by TCRdb on the 5' RACE reads, yielding one entry per CDR3 protein. Of 500,000 to 650,000 distinct CDR3 sequences detected, less than 20% appear once; the ten largest clones hold around a sixth. The rearrangement uses TRBV20-1 and TRBJ1-4; D is ambiguous. The TCR sequence derives from a man aged 18 to 30 who received the YFV17D yellow fever vaccine. The source material was PBMCs, sampled 5 days after the first yellow fever vaccination. CDR3 residues: CSARAPIPEKLFF. The CDR3 region has the DNA TGCAGTGCTAGAGCCCCCATCCCGGAAAAACTGTTTTTT.